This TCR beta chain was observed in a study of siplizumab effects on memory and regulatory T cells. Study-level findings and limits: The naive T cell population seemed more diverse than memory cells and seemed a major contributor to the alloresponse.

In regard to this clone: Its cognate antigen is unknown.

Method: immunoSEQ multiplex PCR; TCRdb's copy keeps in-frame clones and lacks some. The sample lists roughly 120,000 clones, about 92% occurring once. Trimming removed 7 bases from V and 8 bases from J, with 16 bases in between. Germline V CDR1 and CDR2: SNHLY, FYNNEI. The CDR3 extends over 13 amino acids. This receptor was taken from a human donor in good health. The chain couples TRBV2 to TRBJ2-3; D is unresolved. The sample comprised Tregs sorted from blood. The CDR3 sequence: CASMDRAGGTQYF. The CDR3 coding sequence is TGTGCCAGCATGGATCGCGCCGGCGGTACGCAGTATTTT.